This T cell receptor beta chain was retrieved from a study of cytomegalovirus exposure and HLA in healthy donors. The PCR was carried out with 60 Vbeta primers and 13 Jbeta primers. The repertoire was sequenced with immunoSEQ multiplex PCR; TCRdb's copy has only in-frame clones and lacks some. Of fewer than 110,000 clones listed, 60% to 85% were seen once; the top ten hold roughly 3.9%. As regards this clone: The antigen is unknown.

The trim removed 4 bases at V and 4 bases at J, leaving 12 bases unmatched. This CDR3 contains 16 residues. Germline V CDR1 and CDR2: SGHTA, FQGTGA. Whole-study results and caveats: The HLA-A and HLA-B alleles of most subjects were reportedly predicted accurately from TCR beta sequences. Some public TCRs appeared in many individuals, while most sequences were rare.

This sequence originates from a man aged 50-60 years in good health and CMV-seropositive. The specimen was PBMCs. The V gene is TRBV7-3, the J gene TRBJ1-1, with 7 bases that match TRBD1. The CDR3 DNA reads as TGTGCCAGCAGCTCCGGAGGGGGCCAGGGGACCACTGAAGCTTTCTTT. Translated, it gives CASSSGGGQGTTEAFF.